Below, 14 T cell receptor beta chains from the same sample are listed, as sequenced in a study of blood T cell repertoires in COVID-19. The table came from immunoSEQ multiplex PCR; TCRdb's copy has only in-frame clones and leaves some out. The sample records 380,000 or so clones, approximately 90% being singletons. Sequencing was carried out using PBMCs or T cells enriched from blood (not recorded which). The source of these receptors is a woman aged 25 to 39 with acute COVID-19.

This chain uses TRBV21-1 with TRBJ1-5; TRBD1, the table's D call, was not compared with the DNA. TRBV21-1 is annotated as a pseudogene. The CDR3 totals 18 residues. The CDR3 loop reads CASSKGAGGTVTGQPQHF. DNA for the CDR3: TGTGCCAGCAGCAAAGGGGCCGGAGGGACAGTTACGGGTCAGCCCCAGCATTTT.

CDR3 sequence: CASSASGGAWNEQFF. Written as DNA, the CDR3 is TGCGCCAGCAGCGCCAGCGGGGGGGCCTGGAATGAGCAGTTCTTC. The J gene is TRBJ2-1, the V gene TRBV5-1; TRBD2 agrees at 10 bases. V trimming: 4 bases; J trimming: 7 bases; junction bases outside the gene matches: 8. The CDR3 runs to 15 residues. Germline V lookup: CDR1 SGHRS, CDR2 YFSETQ. Looking up the rest from reference TRBV5-1 and TRBJ2-1 gives the full variable domain: KAGVTQTPRYLIKTRGQQVTLSCSPISGHRSVSWYQQTPGQGLQFLFEYFSETQRNKGNFPGRFSGRQFSNSRSEMNVSTLELGDSALYLCASSASGGAWNEQFFGPGTRLTVL.

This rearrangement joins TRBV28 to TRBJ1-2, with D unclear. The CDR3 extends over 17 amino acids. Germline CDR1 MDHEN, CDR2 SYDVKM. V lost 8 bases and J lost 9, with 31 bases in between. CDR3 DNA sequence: TGTGCCAGCGAATTTTCGAACTTCAGACGGACTCCACTTAGCTACACCTTC. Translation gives CASEFSNFRRTPLSYTF.

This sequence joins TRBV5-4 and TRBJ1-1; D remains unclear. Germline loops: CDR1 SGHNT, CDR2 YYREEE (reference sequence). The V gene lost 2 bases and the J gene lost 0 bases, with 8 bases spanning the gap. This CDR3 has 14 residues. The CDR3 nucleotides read TGTGCCAGCAGCTTACGGGGAATGAACACTGAAGCTTTCTTT. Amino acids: CASSLRGMNTEAFF. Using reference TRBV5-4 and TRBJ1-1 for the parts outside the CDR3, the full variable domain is ETGVTQSPTHLIKTRGQQVTLRCSSQSGHNTVSWYQQALGQGPQFIFQYYREEENGRGNFPPRFSGLQFPNYSSELNVNALELDDSALYLCASSLRGMNTEAFFGQGTRLTVV.

The CDR3 DNA reads as TGTGCCAGCAGTCGATCGAGCTCCTATAATTCACCCCTCCACTTT. This translates into CASSRSSSYNSPLHF. The rearrangement joins TRBV6-4 to TRBJ1-6, with D unresolved. The germline V gene encodes CDR1 MRHNA and CDR2 SNTAGT. V lost 5 bases to trimming and J lost 0 bases, with 8 bases between them. CDR3 size: 15 residues.

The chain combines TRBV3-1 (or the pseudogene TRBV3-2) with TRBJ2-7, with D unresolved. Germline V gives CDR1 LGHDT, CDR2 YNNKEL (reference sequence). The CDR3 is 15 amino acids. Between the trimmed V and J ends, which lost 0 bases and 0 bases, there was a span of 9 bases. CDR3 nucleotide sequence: TGTGCCAGCAGCCAAGAAGTTTGGCCCTCCTACGAGCAGTACTTC. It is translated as CASSQEVWPSYEQYF.

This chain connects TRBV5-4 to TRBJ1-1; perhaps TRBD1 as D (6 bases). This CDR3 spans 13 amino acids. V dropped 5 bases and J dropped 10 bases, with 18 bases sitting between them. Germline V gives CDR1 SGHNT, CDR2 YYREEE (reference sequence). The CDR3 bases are TGTGCCAGCAGGATACAGGGAGGGGCTGGAGCTTTCTTT. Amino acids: CASRIQGGAGAFF.

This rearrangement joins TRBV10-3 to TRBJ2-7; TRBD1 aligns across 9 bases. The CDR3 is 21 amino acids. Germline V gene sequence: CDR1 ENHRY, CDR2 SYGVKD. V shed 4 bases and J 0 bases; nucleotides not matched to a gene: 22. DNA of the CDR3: TGTGCCATCAGTGGGCTCTCACTCATGACAGGGGGTCAGGTATTCTCCTACGAGCAGTACTTC. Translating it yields CAISGLSLMTGGQVFSYEQYF.

Written as DNA, the CDR3 is TGTGCCAGCAGTGAAGCGCCGGGGGACTTGGGTTCCGAGACCCAGTACTTC. This encodes CASSEAPGDLGSETQYF. The V gene is TRBV6-1, the J gene TRBJ2-5; D is perhaps TRBD2 (6 bases). This CDR3 has 17 amino acids. Trimming removed 0 bases from V and 5 bases from J, with 19 bases in between. Germline V gene sequence: CDR1 MNHNS, CDR2 SASEGT.

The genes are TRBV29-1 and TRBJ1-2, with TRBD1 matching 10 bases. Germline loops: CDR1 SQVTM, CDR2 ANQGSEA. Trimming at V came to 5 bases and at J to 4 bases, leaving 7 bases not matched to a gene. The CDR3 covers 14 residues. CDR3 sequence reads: CSVRRDRGLYGYTF. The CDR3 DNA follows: TGCAGCGTTCGCCGGGACAGGGGTCTCTATGGCTACACCTTC.

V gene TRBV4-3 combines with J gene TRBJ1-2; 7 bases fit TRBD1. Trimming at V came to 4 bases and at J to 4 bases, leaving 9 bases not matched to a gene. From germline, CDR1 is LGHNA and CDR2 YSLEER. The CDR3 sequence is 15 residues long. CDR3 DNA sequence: TGCGCCAGCAGCCGCCAAATCCGGGACAGCTATGGCTACACCTTC. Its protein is CASSRQIRDSYGYTF.

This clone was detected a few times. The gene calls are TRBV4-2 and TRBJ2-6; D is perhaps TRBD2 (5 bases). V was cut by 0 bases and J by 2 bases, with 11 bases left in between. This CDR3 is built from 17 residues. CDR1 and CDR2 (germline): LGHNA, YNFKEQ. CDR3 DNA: TGTGCCAGCAGCCAAGATGGCAGCGGCCCTGGGGCCAACGTCCTGACTTTC. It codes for CASSQDGSGPGANVLTF.

The CDR3 DNA reads TGTGCCAGCAGCGAAGATGGGGGGACGTCTGGCTACACCTTC. The encoded protein is CASSEDGGTSGYTF. This chain uses TRBV7-2 with TRBJ1-2; D is perhaps TRBD1 (5 bases). The length of the CDR3 is 14 residues. V shed 5 bases and J shed 7 bases, with 17 bases lying between them. Germline V gene lookup returns CDR1 SGHTA and CDR2 FQGNSA.

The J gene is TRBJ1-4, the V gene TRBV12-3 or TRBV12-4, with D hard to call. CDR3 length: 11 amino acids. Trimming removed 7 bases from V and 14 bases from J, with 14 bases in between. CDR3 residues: CASMGAGSLFF. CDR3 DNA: TGTGCCAGCATGGGAGCAGGTTCGCTGTTTTTT.